This TCR beta chain was identified during a study of T-cell reconstitution after alpha-beta-depleted transplantation in children. General study results and limits: Newly produced T cells mostly accounted for T-cell counts and diversity one year post-transplant. Reportedly, alpha-beta T cells present about two months post-transplant originated from several hundred expanded clones of graft origin.

This clonotype was counted between two and nine times. What it recognizes is unknown. During its preparation, the TCRbeta library received unique molecular identifiers. In TCRdb, the PCR reads were re-called with MiXCR into one record per CDR3 protein. The repertoire holds around 52,000 distinct CDR3 sequences, with approximately 6% as singletons. CDR1 and CDR2 from the germline V gene are KGHSH and LQKENI. The CDR3 spans 13 residues. Deletions cut 0 bases from V and 6 bases from J, with 7 bases between. V usage is TRBV18 and J usage is TRBJ2-3; D unresolved. The sample here was PBMCs, mostly from graft donor cells, taken 60 days after TCRalphabeta/CD19-depleted stem cell transplant. The receptor comes from a female patient aged 2-9 years who had a stem cell transplant for aplastic anemia, so the T cells may come from the graft donor. The chain's CDR3 is CASSPPSRDTQYF. The CDR3 DNA reads as TGTGCCAGCTCACCACCCTCCCGGGATACGCAGTATTTT.